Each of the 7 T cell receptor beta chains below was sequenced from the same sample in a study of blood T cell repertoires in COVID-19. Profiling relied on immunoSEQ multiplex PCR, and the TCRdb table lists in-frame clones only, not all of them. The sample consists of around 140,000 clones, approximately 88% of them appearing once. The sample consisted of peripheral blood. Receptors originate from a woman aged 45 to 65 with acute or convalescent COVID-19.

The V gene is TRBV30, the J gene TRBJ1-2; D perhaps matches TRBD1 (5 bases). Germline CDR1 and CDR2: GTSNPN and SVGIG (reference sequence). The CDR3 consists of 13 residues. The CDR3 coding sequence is TGTGCTCAACAGTCGGTAGGGGCCTATGGCTACACCTTC. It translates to CAQQSVGAYGYTF.

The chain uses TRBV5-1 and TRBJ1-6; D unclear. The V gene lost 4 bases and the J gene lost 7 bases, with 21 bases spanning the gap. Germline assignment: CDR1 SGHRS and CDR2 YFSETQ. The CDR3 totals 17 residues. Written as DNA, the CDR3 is TGCGCCAGCAGCGTTCCCGAAATTGAGGGTTGGAATTCACCCCTCCACTTT. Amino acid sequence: CASSVPEIEGWNSPLHF.

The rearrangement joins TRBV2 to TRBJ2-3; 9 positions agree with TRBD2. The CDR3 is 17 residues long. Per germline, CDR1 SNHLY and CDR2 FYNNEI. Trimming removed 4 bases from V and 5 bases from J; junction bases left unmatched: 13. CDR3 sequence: CASSVVGAGGPGDTQYF. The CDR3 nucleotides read TGTGCCAGCAGTGTTGTTGGCGCGGGAGGGCCTGGAGATACGCAGTATTTT.

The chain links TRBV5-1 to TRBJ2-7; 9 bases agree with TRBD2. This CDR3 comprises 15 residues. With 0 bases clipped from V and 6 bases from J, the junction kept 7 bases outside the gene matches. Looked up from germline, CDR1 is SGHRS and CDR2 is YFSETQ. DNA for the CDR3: TGCGCCAGCAGCTTGGCCGTAGCGGGGGAAAGCGAGCAGTACTTC. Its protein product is CASSLAVAGESEQYF.

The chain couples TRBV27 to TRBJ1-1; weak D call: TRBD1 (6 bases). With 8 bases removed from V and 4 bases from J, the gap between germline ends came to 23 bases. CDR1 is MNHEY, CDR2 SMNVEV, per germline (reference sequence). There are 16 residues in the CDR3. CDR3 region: CASFQVVPGRGTEAFF. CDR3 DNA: TGTGCCAGCTTTCAGGTTGTTCCGGGCAGGGGCACTGAAGCTTTCTTT.

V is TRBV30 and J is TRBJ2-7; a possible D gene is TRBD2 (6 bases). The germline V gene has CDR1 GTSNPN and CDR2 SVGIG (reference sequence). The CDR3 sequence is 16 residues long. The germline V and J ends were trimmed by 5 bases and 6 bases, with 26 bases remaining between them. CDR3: CAWRKARPGEAFEQYF. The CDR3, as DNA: TGTGCCTGGCGCAAGGCCCGCCCGGGGGAGGCCTTCGAGCAGTACTTC.

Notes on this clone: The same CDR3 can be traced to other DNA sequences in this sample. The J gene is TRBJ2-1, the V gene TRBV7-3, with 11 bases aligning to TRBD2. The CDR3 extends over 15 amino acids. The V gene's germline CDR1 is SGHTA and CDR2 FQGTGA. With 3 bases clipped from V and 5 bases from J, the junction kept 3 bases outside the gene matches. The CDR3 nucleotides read TGTGCCAGCAGCTTGGGGACTAGCGGAAACAATGAGCAGTTCTTC. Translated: CASSLGTSGNNEQFF. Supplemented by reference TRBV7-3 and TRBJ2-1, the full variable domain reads GAGVSQTPSNKVTEKGKYVELRCDPISGHTALYWYRQSLGQGPEFLIYFQGTGAADDSGLPNDRFFAVRPEGSVSTLKIQRTERGDSAVYLCASSLGTSGNNEQFFGPGTRLTVL.